The sequence of this T cell receptor (beta chain) was determined in a study of cytomegalovirus exposure and HLA in healthy donors. Study-level findings and limits: TCR clusters originating in the first cohort tended to co-occur in the 120 validation repertoires, according to a later analysis. CMV antigen specificity was confirmed in vitro for a few CMV-associated chains.

This table comes from immunoSEQ multiplex PCR, and its TCRdb copy is limited to in-frame clones, with some not included. This table holds tens of thousands of clones, about 94% found once. With 2 bases removed from V and 0 bases from J, the gap between germline ends came to 10 bases. Germline V gene sequence: CDR1 SEHNR, CDR2 FQNEAQ (reference sequence). The CDR3 length is 15 residues. As to this clone: No antigen is known for it.

The validation cohort, a group of more than 100 subjects, included the donors and was separate from the approximately 700-subject first cohort. The TCR originated in a man aged 18 to 30 in good health and CMV-seronegative. The rearrangement joins TRBV7-9 to TRBJ2-5, with unresolved D. Sequencing was done on a sample of PBMCs. CDR3 sequence (DNA): TGTGCCAGCAGCTTAAGGTTGCGGAACCAAGAGACCCAGTACTTC. Its translation: CASSLRLRNQETQYF. Full variable domain (rest looked up from reference TRBV7-9 and TRBJ2-5): DTGVSQNPRHKITKRGQNVTFRCDPISEHNRLYWYRQTLGQGPEFLTYFQNEAQLEKSRLLSDRFSAERPKGSFSTLEIQRTEQGDSAMYLCASSLRLRNQETQYFGPGTRLLVL.